One and the same sample provided the 19 T cell receptor beta chains below, sequenced in a study of T-cell memory formation after mild COVID-19. In TCRdb, the 5' RACE reads were re-called with MiXCR into one record per CDR3 protein. The table includes more than 85,000 distinct CDR3 sequences, 11% detected once. Material for sequencing was PBMCs or a T cell subset sorted from them (not recorded which). The receptors stem from a man in his late teens or twenties who had mild COVID-19 (a few samples of this study predate the infection). Cell type and time point are not known.

Only a few counts were recorded for this clonotype. The chain recombines TRBV2 with TRBJ2-5; D might be TRBD1 (7 bases). V was pared by 5 bases and J by 5 bases, with 21 bases between. The CDR3 spans 16 residues. Germline V gene lookup returns CDR1 SNHLY and CDR2 FYNNEI. CDR3 nucleotides: TGTGCCAGCAGTCAGGGGGAGGACTACCAGATTGAGACCCAGTACTTC. It codes for CASSQGEDYQIETQYF.

This chain connects TRBV15 to TRBJ2-4; D is undetermined. This CDR3 spans 13 amino acids. V lost 0 bases and J lost 11, with 11 bases in between. The germline V gene encodes CDR1 LNHNV and CDR2 YYDKDF (reference sequence). CDR3 region: CATSRDVSKVQYF. As DNA, the CDR3 is TGTGCCACCAGCAGAGATGTCAGTAAAGTTCAGTACTTC. The full variable domain, in which reference TRBV15 and TRBJ2-4 provide the parts outside the CDR3, is DAMVIQNPRYQVTQFGKPVTLSCSQTLNHNVMYWYQQKSSQAPKLLFHYYDKDFNNEADTPDNFQSRRPNTSFCFLDIRSPGLGDTAMYLCATSRDVSKVQYFGAGTRLSVL.

This clonotype was observed a handful of times. The J gene is TRBJ1-5, the V gene TRBV4-2; D unclear. The CDR3 loop spans 15 amino acids. Germline CDR1 reads LGHNA; CDR2 reads YNFKEQ. V lost 1 base and J lost 3, with 10 bases in between. CDR3 protein: CASSQGSGTNQPQHF. CDR3 DNA: TGTGCCAGCAGCCAAGGCTCGGGCACCAATCAGCCCCAGCATTTT.

A few counts support this clonotype. This sequence joins TRBV29-1 and TRBJ2-3, with D uncertain. The V and J ends lost 4 bases and 0 bases respectively, with 17 bases between them. This CDR3 has 16 residues. Germline V gene data show CDR1 as SQVTM and CDR2 as ANQGSEA. CDR3 sequence reads: CSVVPRVVGSTDTQYF. The CDR3 region has the DNA TGCAGCGTTGTCCCTCGTGTGGTTGGGAGCACAGATACGCAGTATTTT.

This sequence joins TRBV7-2 and TRBJ1-2; 7 bases are a match to TRBD1. V lost 1 base, J lost 2 bases, and 7 bases stayed unmatched. Germline V gives CDR1 SGHTA, CDR2 FQGNSA. The CDR3 is made up of 16 amino acids. In DNA form, the CDR3 reads TGTGCCAGCAGCTTAGGTTCCAGGGGGACCAACTATGGCTACACCTTC. The encoded protein is CASSLGSRGTNYGYTF.

A few counts support this clonotype. This chain links TRBV4-2 with TRBJ2-7, with D maybe TRBD2 (5 bases). V lost 4 bases and J lost 0, with 19 bases in between. The CDR3 runs 17 residues. CDR1 is LGHNA and CDR2 is YNFKEQ in the germline V gene. CDR3 region: CASSLIFRRRSSYEQYV. CDR3 nucleotides: TGTGCCAGCAGCCTGATTTTTCGACGGAGGAGCTCCTACGAGCAGTACGTC.

The chain has TRBV4-2 and TRBJ2-1; the match to TRBD2 covers 10 bases. V was pared by 2 bases and J by 8 bases, with 9 bases of the junction left unmatched. CDR3 size: 16 residues. Germline V gene sequence: CDR1 LGHNA, CDR2 YNFKEQ. For the CDR3, the DNA is TGTGCCAGCAGCCAAAAGCGGGGGGGCCGCCTCGATGAGCAGTTCTTC. Encoded protein: CASSQKRGGRLDEQFF.

V is TRBV7-9 and J is TRBJ2-3, with 8 bases fitting TRBD2. The CDR3 has 15 residues. Trimming cost V 5 bases and J 4 bases; bases outside gene matches: 8. In germline, CDR1 is SEHNR, CDR2 FQNEAQ (reference sequence). The CDR3 region is CASSPPGGSADTQYF. The CDR3 DNA reads TGTGCCAGCAGCCCACCGGGGGGGAGCGCAGATACGCAGTATTTT.

The rearrangement joins TRBV12-3 or TRBV12-4 to TRBJ1-1; D is perhaps TRBD1 (5 bases). The V end was cut by 2 bases, the J end by 4 bases, with 11 bases between. This CDR3 has 14 residues. CDR3 coding DNA: TGTGCCAGCAGTTTATATGGAGGGGTCACTGAAGCTTTCTTT. This gives the protein CASSLYGGVTEAFF.

This clonotype was seen at least ten times. The chain combines TRBV6-5 with TRBJ1-2, with D perhaps TRBD1 (5 bases). The CDR3 consists of 15 residues. Germline V gene data show CDR1 as MNHEY and CDR2 as SVGAGI. The ends were cut back, 5 bases at V and 6 bases at J, with 19 bases in the middle. This chain's CDR3 is CASSHRDGRLHGYTF. The DNA of the CDR3 is TGTGCCAGCAGTCACCGGGACGGAAGACTCCATGGCTACACCTTC.

V is TRBV11-2 and J is TRBJ2-7; 8 positions match TRBD1. Germline CDR1 reads SGHAT; CDR2 reads FQNNGV. V was pared by 2 bases and J by 7 bases, with 7 bases of the junction left unmatched. The CDR3 extends over 14 amino acids. The CDR3 DNA reads TGTGCCAGCAGCTTATTGGCAGGGGGCGTGGAGCAGTACGTC. This codes for CASSLLAGGVEQYV.

This clonotype was seen only a few times. V is TRBV14 and J is TRBJ1-1; the match to TRBD1 covers 7 bases. The CDR3 length is 15 residues. Germline-derived CDR1 and CDR2 are SGHDN and FVKESK. The J segment lost 5 bases and the V segment lost 4 bases, leaving 10 bases of the junction unmatched. The CDR3 loop is CASSPRQGPITEAFF. CDR3 in DNA: TGTGCCAGCAGCCCAAGACAGGGCCCGATTACTGAAGCTTTCTTT.

The chain has TRBV29-1 and TRBJ2-7, with 9 bases matching TRBD1. The CDR3 runs 16 residues. CDR1 SQVTM and CDR2 ANQGSEA come from the germline V gene. Germline trimming cut 3 bases from V and 1 base from J; bases unmatched to any gene: 10. The CDR3 nucleotides read TGCAGCGTTGAGGGGACAGGGCCTAGAGGTTCCTACGAGCAGTACTTC. Protein product: CSVEGTGPRGSYEQYF.

This clonotype was recorded many times. The V call is TRBV20-1, the J call TRBJ2-1, with D perhaps given as TRBD1 or TRBD2 (5 bases each). CDR3 length: 15 residues. The germline V gene has CDR1 DFQATT and CDR2 SNEGSKA (reference sequence). V lost 0 bases and J lost 2, with 11 bases in between. Here the CDR3 DNA reads TGCAGTGCTAGAGATGGACGGGGACCCTACAATGAGCAGTTCTTC. This gives the protein CSARDGRGPYNEQFF.

Comment on this clonotype: Likely a read error: the CDR3 ends without its conserved phenylalanine or tryptophan. The DNA is left out, because the CDR3 cannot be placed on it with certainty; the CDR3 is given as TCRdb lists it. The chain joins TRBV12-3 or TRBV12-4 to TRBJ2-1; TRBD2 reflects the table's D call only, with no check against the DNA. The CDR3 is 11 amino acids long, termini counted. The CDR3: CASSLRLAGGI.

In its sample, this clonotype was seen a few times. The V gene is TRBV27, the J gene TRBJ2-2, with TRBD2 matching over 8 bases. The V gene's germline CDR1 is MNHEY and CDR2 SMNVEV (reference sequence). Trimming removed 3 bases from V and 5 bases from J; junction bases left unmatched: 5. This CDR3 comprises 15 residues. The CDR3 DNA reads as TGTGCCAGCAGTTTTAGGCGGGGGGCGACCGGGGAGCTGTTTTTT. Its protein is CASSFRRGATGELFF.

This clonotype was detected only a few times. This chain joins TRBV7-9 and TRBJ2-1; D gene unclear. Per the germline V gene, CDR1 is SEHNR and CDR2 is FQNEAQ (reference sequence). V was clipped by 5 bases and J by 9 bases, with 11 bases between them. The CDR3 totals 12 residues. The CDR3 spells CASSPRVVEQFF. The CDR3 DNA reads as TGTGCCAGCAGCCCGAGAGTTGTTGAGCAGTTCTTC.

This sequence joins TRBV4-1 and TRBJ2-7, with 11 bases fitting TRBD2. J gave up 3 bases and V 3 bases, and 10 bases lay outside the gene matches. The germline gives CDR1 MGHRA, CDR2 YSYEKL. CDR3 length: 17 amino acids. The CDR3 DNA follows: TGCGCCAGCAGCCAGGGGAGCCCTAGCGGGGGGATCTACGAGCAGTACTTC. This sequence encodes CASSQGSPSGGIYEQYF.

This clonotype has a count of ten or more. The rearrangement joins TRBV5-4 to TRBJ2-1, with 7 bases identical to TRBD1. CDR3 length: 14 residues. V lost 4 bases to trimming and J lost 4 bases; unmatched junction nucleotides: 5. CDR1 and CDR2 (germline): SGHNT, YYREEE (reference sequence). In DNA form, the CDR3 reads TGTGCCAGCAGCCAAGGACAGGAGTACAATGAGCAGTTCTTC. Its translation is CASSQGQEYNEQFF.